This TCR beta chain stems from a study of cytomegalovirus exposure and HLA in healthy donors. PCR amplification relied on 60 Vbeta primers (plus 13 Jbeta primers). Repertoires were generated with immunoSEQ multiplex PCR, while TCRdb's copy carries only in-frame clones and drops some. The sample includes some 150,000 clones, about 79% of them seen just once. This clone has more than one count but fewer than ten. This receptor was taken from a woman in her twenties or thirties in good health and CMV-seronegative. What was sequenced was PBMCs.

The CDR3 sequence is CATGTLSSYEQYF. Written as DNA, the CDR3 is TGTGCCACTGGGACACTTTCGTCCTACGAGCAGTACTTC. This rearrangement joins TRBV6-5 to TRBJ2-7; tentative D call: TRBD1 (6 bases). Germline CDR1 and CDR2: MNHEY and SVGAGI. This CDR3 is 13 amino acids long. V dropped 10 bases and J dropped 1 base, with 14 bases sitting between them.